This T cell receptor (beta chain) originates from a study of identical twins. Findings and caveats of the study: For cord blood, abundant beta clonotypes had fewer insertions, unlike memory repertoires, which showed none.

This clonotype was counted many times. The antigen is not known. Healthy Caucasians provided all donations. The authors used template switching to add a universal primer site and gave cDNA unique molecular identifiers. MiXCR, applied by TCRdb to the 5' RACE reads, yields one record per CDR3 protein. The table lists 500,000 or so distinct CDR3 sequences, 13% to 15% of them singletons. Losses at the gene ends were 3 bases for V and 4 bases for J; bases not matched to a gene: 5. The CDR3 has 14 residues. The sample was also reused in another study, on yellow fever vaccine responses in identical twins.

The chain has TRBV12-3 or TRBV12-4 and TRBJ2-5; 7 nucleotides align to TRBD1. The TCR originated in a young woman in good health. Input material: CD4+ T cells sorted from blood. The CDR3 DNA reads TGTGCCAGCAGTTTGTCTCGACAGGGAGAGACCCAGTACTTC. Translated, it gives CASSLSRQGETQYF.